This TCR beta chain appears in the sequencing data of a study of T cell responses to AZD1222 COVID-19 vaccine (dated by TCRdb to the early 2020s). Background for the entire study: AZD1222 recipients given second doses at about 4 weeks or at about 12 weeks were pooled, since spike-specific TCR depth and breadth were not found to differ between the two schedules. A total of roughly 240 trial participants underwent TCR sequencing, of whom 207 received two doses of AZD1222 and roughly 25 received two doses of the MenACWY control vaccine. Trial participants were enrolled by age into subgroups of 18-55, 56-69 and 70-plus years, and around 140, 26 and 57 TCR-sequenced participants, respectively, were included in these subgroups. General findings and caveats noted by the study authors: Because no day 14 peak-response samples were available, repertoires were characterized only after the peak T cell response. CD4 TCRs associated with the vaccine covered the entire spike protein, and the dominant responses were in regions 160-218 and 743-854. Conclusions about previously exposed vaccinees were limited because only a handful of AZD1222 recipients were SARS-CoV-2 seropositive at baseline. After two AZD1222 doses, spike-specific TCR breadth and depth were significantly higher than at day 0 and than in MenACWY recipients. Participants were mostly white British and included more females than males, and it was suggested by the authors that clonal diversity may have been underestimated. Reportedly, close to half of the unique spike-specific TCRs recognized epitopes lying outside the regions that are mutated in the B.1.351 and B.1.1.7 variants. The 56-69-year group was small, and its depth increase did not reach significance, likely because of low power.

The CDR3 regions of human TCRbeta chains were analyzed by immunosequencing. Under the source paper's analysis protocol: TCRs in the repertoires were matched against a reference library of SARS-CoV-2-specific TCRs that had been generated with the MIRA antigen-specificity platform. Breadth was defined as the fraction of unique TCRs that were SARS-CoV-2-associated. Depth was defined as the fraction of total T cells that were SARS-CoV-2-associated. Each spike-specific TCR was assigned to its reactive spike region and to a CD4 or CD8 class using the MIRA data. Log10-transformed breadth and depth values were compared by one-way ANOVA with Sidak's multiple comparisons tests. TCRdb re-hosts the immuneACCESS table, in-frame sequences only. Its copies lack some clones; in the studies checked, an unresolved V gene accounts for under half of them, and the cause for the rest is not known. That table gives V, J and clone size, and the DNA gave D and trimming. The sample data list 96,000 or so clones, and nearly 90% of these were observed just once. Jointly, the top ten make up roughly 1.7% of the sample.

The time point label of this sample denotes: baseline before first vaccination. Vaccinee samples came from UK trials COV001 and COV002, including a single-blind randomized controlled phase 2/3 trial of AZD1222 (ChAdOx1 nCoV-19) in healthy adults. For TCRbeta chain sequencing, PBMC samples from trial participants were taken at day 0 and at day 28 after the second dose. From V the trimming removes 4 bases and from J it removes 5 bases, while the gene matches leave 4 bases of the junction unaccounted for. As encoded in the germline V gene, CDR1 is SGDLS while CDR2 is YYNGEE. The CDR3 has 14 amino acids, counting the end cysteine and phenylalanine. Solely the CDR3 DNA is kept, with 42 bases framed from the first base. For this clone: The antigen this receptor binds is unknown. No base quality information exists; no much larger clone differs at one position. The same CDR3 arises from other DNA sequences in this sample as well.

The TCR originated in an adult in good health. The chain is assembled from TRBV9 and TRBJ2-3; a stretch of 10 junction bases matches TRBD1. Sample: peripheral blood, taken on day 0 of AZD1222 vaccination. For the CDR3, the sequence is CASSRQGARDTQYF. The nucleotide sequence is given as TGTGCCAGCAGCCGACAGGGGGCGCGAGATACGCAGTATTTT. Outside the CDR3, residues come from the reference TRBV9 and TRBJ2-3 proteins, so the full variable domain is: DSGVTQTPKHLITATGQRVTLRCSPRSGDLSVYWYQQSLDQGLQFLIQYYNGEERAKGNILERFSAQQFPDLHSELNLSSLELGDSALYFCASSRQGARDTQYFGPGTRLTVL.